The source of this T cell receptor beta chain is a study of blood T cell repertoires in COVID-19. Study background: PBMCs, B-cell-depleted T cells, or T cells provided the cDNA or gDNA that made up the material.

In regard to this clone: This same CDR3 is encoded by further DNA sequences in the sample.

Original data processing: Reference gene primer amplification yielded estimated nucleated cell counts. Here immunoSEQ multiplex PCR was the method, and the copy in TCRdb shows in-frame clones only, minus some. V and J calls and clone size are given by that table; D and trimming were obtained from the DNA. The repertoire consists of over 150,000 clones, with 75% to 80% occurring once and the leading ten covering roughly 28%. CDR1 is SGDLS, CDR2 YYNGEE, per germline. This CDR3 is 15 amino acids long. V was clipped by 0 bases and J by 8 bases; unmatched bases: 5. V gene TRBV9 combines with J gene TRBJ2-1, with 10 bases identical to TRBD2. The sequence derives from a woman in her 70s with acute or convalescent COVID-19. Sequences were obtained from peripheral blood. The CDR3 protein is CASSVGLAGADEQFF. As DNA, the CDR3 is TGTGCCAGCAGCGTAGGGCTAGCGGGAGCCGATGAGCAGTTCTTC.